What follows are 24 T cell receptor beta chains derived from one specimen sequenced in a study of shared clonotypes between healthy human individuals. CD45RO-negative cells were positively selected for CCR7, leaving out terminally differentiated effector memory CD45RA+ cells. Profiled with immunoSEQ multiplex PCR; TCRdb holds only in-frame clones, not every one. The table shows around 1,900,000 clones, with around 95% occurring only once. The sample was naive CD8+ T cells from PBMCs. Source of these receptors: a man aged 18-30 years in good health. Some clones in this sample may be carry-over from other donors' samples.

Points on this clone: Different DNA sequences within this sample yield the same CDR3. V usage is TRBV28 and J usage is TRBJ2-5; 9 bases fit TRBD2. V was pared by 3 bases and J by 2 bases, with 1 base of the junction left unmatched. The CDR3 has 14 residues. Per germline, CDR1 MDHEN and CDR2 SYDVKM. In nucleotides, the CDR3 is TGTGCCAGCAGTTTGGGACTAGCTCAAGAGACCCAGTACTTC. This encodes CASSLGLAQETQYF.

A few counts support this clone. The CDR3 region is CASNGLADNEQFF. In DNA form, the CDR3 reads TGTGCCAGCAATGGGCTAGCGGACAATGAGCAGTTCTTC. The J gene is TRBJ2-1, the V gene TRBV6-5; 7 nucleotides agree with TRBD2. Germline CDR1 MNHEY, CDR2 SVGAGI. The CDR3 contains 13 residues. V lost 7 bases, J lost 5 bases, and 5 bases stayed unmatched.

The chain combines TRBV28 with TRBJ2-1; TRBD1 is a possible D gene (5 bases). The CDR3 extends over 11 amino acids. Germline V gene lookup returns CDR1 MDHEN and CDR2 SYDVKM. Trimming left V 7 bases short and J 8 bases short, with 9 bases between. DNA of the CDR3: TGTGCCAGCACTAAGGGGTATGAGCAGTTCTTC. Amino acid sequence: CASTKGYEQFF.

The J gene is TRBJ1-5, the V gene TRBV16; possible D gene TRBD1, 6 bases. Germline V gene data show CDR1 as KGHSY and CDR2 as FQNENV. The CDR3 is made up of 13 amino acids. Trimming removed 7 bases from V and 1 base from J, with 8 bases in between. The CDR3: CASTRGSNQPQHF. CDR3 nucleotide sequence: TGTGCCAGCACGAGGGGGAGCAATCAGCCCCAGCATTTT. The entire variable domain, with the rest obtained from reference TRBV16 and TRBJ1-5, is as follows: GEEVAQTPKHLVRGEGQKAKLYCAPIKGHSYVFWYQQVLKNEFKFLISFQNENVFDETGMPKERFSAKCLPNSPCSLEIQATKLEDSAVYFCASTRGSNQPQHFGDGTRLSIL.

The chain carries TRBV11-2 and TRBJ2-1; D unclear. Germline-derived CDR1 and CDR2 are SGHAT and FQNNGV. V was trimmed by 1 base and J by 8 bases, leaving 3 bases between them. The CDR3 length is 11 residues. Written as DNA, the CDR3 is TGTGCCAGCAGCTTAGCCCATGAGCAGTTCTTC. It translates to CASSLAHEQFF.

The chain is built from TRBV5-1 and TRBJ2-1, with 8 bases that match TRBD1. Germline V lookup: CDR1 SGHRS, CDR2 YFSETQ. Trimming cost V 4 bases and J 4 bases; bases outside gene matches: 10. The CDR3 loop spans 16 amino acids. The CDR3, as DNA: TGCGCCAGCAGCCCGAACCCAGGGACAGGATACAATGAGCAGTTCTTC. Translation gives CASSPNPGTGYNEQFF.

The chain employs TRBV27 and TRBJ2-3; 8 bases fit TRBD1. Germline V gene data show CDR1 as MNHEY and CDR2 as SMNVEV (reference sequence). CDR3 length: 16 residues. J lost 6 bases, V lost 6 bases, and 14 bases had no gene match. The CDR3 here is CASRRLGQGALDTQYF. DNA of the CDR3: TGTGCCAGCAGGAGACTGGGGCAGGGGGCTTTGGATACGCAGTATTTT.

V and J are TRBV7-9 and TRBJ1-1; D is perhaps TRBD1 (5 bases). CDR1 is SEHNR, CDR2 FQNEAQ, per germline (reference sequence). With 5 bases removed from V and 1 base from J, the gap between germline ends came to 14 bases. The CDR3 covers 15 residues. CDR3 residues: CASSPRGRENTEAFF. CDR3 bases: TGTGCCAGCAGCCCCCGGGGGAGGGAGAACACTGAAGCTTTCTTT.

V usage is TRBV9 and J usage is TRBJ2-7; 8 nucleotides align to TRBD1. From germline, CDR1 is SGDLS and CDR2 YYNGEE. There are 15 residues in the CDR3. After removal of 2 bases from V and 3 bases from J, the junction contained 7 bases not matched to a gene. The CDR3 DNA sequence: TGTGCCAGCAGCGTTTTGGGAACAGGGGGCTACGAGCAGTACTTC. Its protein product is CASSVLGTGGYEQYF.

The genes are TRBV7-3 and TRBJ2-2; D not resolved. Trimming cost V 5 bases and J 0 bases, with 10 bases left between them. CDR3 length: 15 residues. Germline V gene data show CDR1 as SGHTA and CDR2 as FQGTGA. The CDR3 DNA follows: TGTGCCAGCAGCATGGACCTTTCGAACACCGGGGAGCTGTTTTTT. This codes for CASSMDLSNTGELFF. The full variable domain, completed using reference TRBV7-3 and TRBJ2-2, is GAGVSQTPSNKVTEKGKYVELRCDPISGHTALYWYRQSLGQGPEFLIYFQGTGAADDSGLPNDRFFAVRPEGSVSTLKIQRTERGDSAVYLCASSMDLSNTGELFFGEGSRLTVL.

The genes are TRBV28 and TRBJ2-1; 11 bases align to TRBD1. The germline CDR1 and CDR2 sequences are MDHEN and SYDVKM. The V and J ends lost 2 bases and 3 bases, in that order; junction bases with no gene match: 3. The CDR3 is made up of 16 amino acids. Here the CDR3 reads CASSLGGQGDYNEQFF. The CDR3 DNA reads as TGTGCCAGCAGTTTAGGGGGACAGGGGGACTACAATGAGCAGTTCTTC.

The chain links TRBV28 to TRBJ2-5, with 7 bases that match TRBD2. Germline V gene sequence: CDR1 MDHEN, CDR2 SYDVKM. This CDR3 is 13 amino acids long. With V trimmed by 5 bases and J by 5 bases, 5 bases remained unmatched. The CDR3, as DNA: TGTGCCAGCAGTCTCGGGAGGTTGGAGACCCAGTACTTC. Protein sequence: CASSLGRLETQYF.

The chain recombines TRBV5-4 with TRBJ2-7, with 10 bases fitting TRBD2. This CDR3 is 15 amino acids long. V lost 3 bases, J lost 7 bases, and 10 bases stayed unmatched. Germline CDR1 SGHNT, CDR2 YYREEE (reference sequence). CDR3 loop: CASSSGGAGGWEQYF. CDR3 coding DNA: TGTGCCAGCAGCTCGGGGGGAGCGGGAGGGTGGGAGCAGTACTTC.

The rearrangement uses TRBV7-9 and TRBJ2-3; either TRBD1 or TRBD2 may fit D (5 bases each). This CDR3 region has 18 residues. Trimming stripped 4 bases from V and 4 bases from J, with 24 bases between. In germline, CDR1 is SEHNR, CDR2 FQNEAQ (reference sequence). The CDR3 DNA reads TGTGCCAGCAGCTCATCTTTTGCCGGGACCTTAAACCCAGATACGCAGTATTTT. Its protein is CASSSSFAGTLNPDTQYF.

The chain joins TRBV6-1 to TRBJ2-7; D might be TRBD2 (5 bases). The V end lost 4 bases, the J end lost 2 bases, and 21 bases lay between the germline ends. CDR3 length: 17 amino acids. Germline V gives CDR1 MNHNS, CDR2 SASEGT. The chain's CDR3 is CASSASRGERRTYEQYF. CDR3 DNA: TGTGCCAGCAGTGCCTCGAGAGGAGAGCGGAGGACCTACGAGCAGTACTTC.

The chain links TRBV7-9 to TRBJ1-1; no reliable D call. Germline CDR1 reads SEHNR; CDR2 reads FQNEAQ (reference sequence). The CDR3 contains 12 residues. Trimming shortened V by 1 base and J by 7 bases, and 7 bases separated the two germline ends. CDR3 loop: CASSLVGLEAFF. CDR3 nucleotide sequence: TGTGCCAGCAGCTTAGTCGGGCTTGAAGCTTTCTTT.

V usage is TRBV5-1 and J usage is TRBJ1-2; maybe TRBD1 (6 bases). Trimming removed 4 bases at V and 2 bases at J, with 27 bases between. CDR3 length equals 19 residues. The V gene's germline CDR1 is SGHRS and CDR2 YFSETQ. The CDR3 coding sequence is TGCGCCAGCAGCAGAAGGCTGCGTGAGGGGGGCCATCAAAACTATGGCTACACCTTC. Its translation is CASSRRLREGGHQNYGYTF.

Note on this clone: The same CDR3 also results from other DNA sequences found in this sample. This chain connects TRBV9 to TRBJ2-7; possibly TRBD1 for D (8 bases). Germline CDR1 SGDLS, CDR2 YYNGEE. With 2 bases removed from V and 2 bases from J, the gap between germline ends came to 14 bases. The CDR3 is made up of 15 amino acids. This CDR3 reads CASSVGGTGPYEQYF. The CDR3 coding sequence is TGTGCCAGCAGCGTGGGAGGGACAGGCCCCTACGAGCAGTACTTC.

The chain employs TRBV6-5 and TRBJ2-3, with a weak D call TRBD1 (6 bases). CDR3 length equals 12 residues. Germline V gene data show CDR1 as MNHEY and CDR2 as SVGAGI. The ends were cut back, 5 bases at V and 6 bases at J, with 9 bases in the middle. CDR3 in amino acids: CASSGQFDTQYF. In DNA form, the CDR3 reads TGTGCCAGCAGTGGACAGTTCGATACGCAGTATTTT.

For this clone: Distinct nucleotide sequences in the sample also encode this CDR3. The rearrangement uses TRBV7-9 and TRBJ2-2, with D possibly matching TRBD1 (6 bases). This CDR3 is built from 15 residues. Germline CDR1 SEHNR, CDR2 FQNEAQ (reference sequence). Trimming removed 3 bases from V and 2 bases from J, with 10 bases in between. The CDR3 here is CASSLSGTNTGELFF. Here the CDR3 DNA reads TGTGCCAGCAGCTTGAGTGGGACAAACACCGGGGAGCTGTTTTTT.

As regards this clone: Other DNA sequences in the same sample also yield this CDR3. The chain is built from TRBV5-1 and TRBJ1-2; D not resolved. Germline V gene lookup returns CDR1 SGHRS and CDR2 YFSETQ. The CDR3 covers 12 residues. V lost 0 bases and J 6 bases, leaving 6 bases between the germline ends. The CDR3 nucleotides read TGCGCCAGCAGCTTGGGCGGACATGGCTACACCTTC. This sequence encodes CASSLGGHGYTF.

This chain joins TRBV30 and TRBJ2-1; the D gene is possibly TRBD2 (5 bases). CDR3 length: 13 residues. Germline V gene data show CDR1 as GTSNPN and CDR2 as SVGIG (reference sequence). The V gene lost 7 bases and the J gene lost 2 bases, with 12 bases spanning the gap. The CDR3 coding sequence is TGTGCCTACAGCGGCGACCCCTACAATGAGCAGTTCTTC. This sequence encodes CAYSGDPYNEQFF.

Concerning this clone: Other DNA variants within this sample encode the same CDR3. The chain joins TRBV18 to TRBJ2-5; 7 bases map to TRBD2. The CDR3 length is 14 residues. V dropped 3 bases and J dropped 3; count of bases not matched to a gene: 4. Germline V gene lookup returns CDR1 KGHSH and CDR2 LQKENI. Here the CDR3 DNA reads TGTGCCAGCTCACCTCTGGCGGGGGAAGAGACCCAGTACTTC. Its translation is CASSPLAGEETQYF.

The genes are TRBV11-3 and TRBJ2-5, with TRBD2 matching 10 bases. CDR3 length equals 18 residues. CDR1 and CDR2 from the germline V gene are SGHNT and YENEEA. The V gene end was trimmed by 2 bases and the J gene end by 3 bases; junction bases not matched to a gene: 12. CDR3 DNA sequence: TGTGCCAGCAGCTTATACCGCGTGACTAGCGGGTTCAAAGAGACCCAGTACTTC. Its protein product is CASSLYRVTSGFKETQYF.